This TCR beta chain originates from a study of T-cell reconstitution after alpha-beta-depleted transplantation in children. Preparation of the TCRbeta library used unique molecular identifiers. TCRdb re-derived calls from the PCR reads in MiXCR, one entry per CDR3 protein. The sample includes almost 400,000 distinct CDR3 sequences, roughly 22% of them seen just once. The J segment lost 7 bases and the V segment lost 5 bases, leaving 9 bases of the junction unmatched. The CDR3 sequence is 17 residues long. This sequence was found in a human donor who donated a stem cell graft to a child with acute myeloid leukemia. The V and J genes are TRBV12-3 or TRBV12-4 and TRBJ2-2; the match to TRBD2 covers 14 bases. Sequenced material: PBMCs from the stem cell graft donor, taken from the stem cell graft. The CDR3 sequence: CASSPGTSGSVFGELFF. CDR3 DNA sequence: TGTGCCAGCAGTCCCGGGACTAGCGGGAGCGTGTTCGGGGAGCTGTTTTTT.